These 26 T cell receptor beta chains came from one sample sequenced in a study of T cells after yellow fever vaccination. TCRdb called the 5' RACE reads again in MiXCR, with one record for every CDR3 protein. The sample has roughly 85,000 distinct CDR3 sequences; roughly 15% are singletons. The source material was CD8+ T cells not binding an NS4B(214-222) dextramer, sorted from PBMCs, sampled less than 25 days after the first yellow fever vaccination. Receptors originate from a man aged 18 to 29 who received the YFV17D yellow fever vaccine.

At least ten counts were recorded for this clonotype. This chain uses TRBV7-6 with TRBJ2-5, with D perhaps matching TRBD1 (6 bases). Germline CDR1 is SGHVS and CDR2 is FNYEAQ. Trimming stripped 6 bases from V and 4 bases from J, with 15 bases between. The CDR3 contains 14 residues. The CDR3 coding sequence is TGTGCCAGCAGATCTGGACAGTCGGGAGAGACCCAGTACTTC. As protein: CASRSGQSGETQYF.

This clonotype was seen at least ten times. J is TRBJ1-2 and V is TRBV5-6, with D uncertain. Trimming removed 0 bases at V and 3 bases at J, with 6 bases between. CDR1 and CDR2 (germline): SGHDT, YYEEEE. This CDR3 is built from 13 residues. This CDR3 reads CASSLVGYYGYTF. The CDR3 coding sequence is TGTGCCAGCAGCTTGGTGGGGTACTATGGCTACACCTTC.

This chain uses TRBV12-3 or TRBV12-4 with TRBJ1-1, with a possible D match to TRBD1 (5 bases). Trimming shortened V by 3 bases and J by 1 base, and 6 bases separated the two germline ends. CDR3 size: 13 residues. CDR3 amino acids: CASSFDRNTEAFF. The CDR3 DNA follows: TGTGCCAGCAGTTTCGACAGGAACACTGAAGCTTTCTTT.

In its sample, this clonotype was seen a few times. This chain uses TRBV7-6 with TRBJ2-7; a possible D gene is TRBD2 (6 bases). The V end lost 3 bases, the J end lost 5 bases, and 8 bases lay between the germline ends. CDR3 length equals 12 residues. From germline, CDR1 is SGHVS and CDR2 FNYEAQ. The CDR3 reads CASSFTGDEQYF. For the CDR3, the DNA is TGTGCCAGCAGCTTTACGGGGGACGAGCAGTACTTC. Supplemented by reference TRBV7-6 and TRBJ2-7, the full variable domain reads GAGVSQSPRYKVTKRGQDVALRCDPISGHVSLYWYRQALGQGPEFLTYFNYEAQQDKSGLPNDRFSAERPEGSISTLTIQRTEQRDSAMYRCASSFTGDEQYFGPGTRLTVT.

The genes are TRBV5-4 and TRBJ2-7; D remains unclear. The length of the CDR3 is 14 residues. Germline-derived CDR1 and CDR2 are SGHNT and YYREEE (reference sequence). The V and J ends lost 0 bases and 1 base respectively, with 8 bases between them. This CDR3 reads CASSLGAVSYEQYF. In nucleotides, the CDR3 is TGTGCCAGCAGCTTGGGGGCTGTGTCCTACGAGCAGTACTTC.

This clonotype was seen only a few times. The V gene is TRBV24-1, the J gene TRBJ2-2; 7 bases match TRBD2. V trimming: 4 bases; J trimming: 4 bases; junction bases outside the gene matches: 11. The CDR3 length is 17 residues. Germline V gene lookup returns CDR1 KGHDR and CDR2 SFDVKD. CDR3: CATSDPREGRSTGELFF. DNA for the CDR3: TGTGCCACCAGTGACCCGAGGGAGGGGAGGAGCACCGGGGAGCTGTTTTTT.

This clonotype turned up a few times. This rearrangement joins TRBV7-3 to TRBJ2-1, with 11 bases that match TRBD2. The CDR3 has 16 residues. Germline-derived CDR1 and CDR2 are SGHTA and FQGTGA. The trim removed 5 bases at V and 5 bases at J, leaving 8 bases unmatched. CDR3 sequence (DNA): TGTGCCAGCAGCCTGGACGGGACTAGCGGAAACAATGAGCAGTTCTTC. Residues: CASSLDGTSGNNEQFF.

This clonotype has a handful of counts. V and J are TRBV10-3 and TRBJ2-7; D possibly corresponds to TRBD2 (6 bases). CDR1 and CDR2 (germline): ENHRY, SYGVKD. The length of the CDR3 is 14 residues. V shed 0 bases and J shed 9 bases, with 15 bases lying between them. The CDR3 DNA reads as TGTGCCATCAGTGAGTCACGGCTAGCCGGGGGGCAGTACGTC. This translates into CAISESRLAGGQYV.

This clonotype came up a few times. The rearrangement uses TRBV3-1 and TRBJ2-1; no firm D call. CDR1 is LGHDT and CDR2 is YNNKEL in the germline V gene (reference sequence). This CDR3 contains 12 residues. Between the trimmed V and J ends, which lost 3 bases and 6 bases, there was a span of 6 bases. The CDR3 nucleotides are TGTGCCAGCAGCCACCTTAGCAATGAGCAGTTCTTC. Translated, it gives CASSHLSNEQFF.

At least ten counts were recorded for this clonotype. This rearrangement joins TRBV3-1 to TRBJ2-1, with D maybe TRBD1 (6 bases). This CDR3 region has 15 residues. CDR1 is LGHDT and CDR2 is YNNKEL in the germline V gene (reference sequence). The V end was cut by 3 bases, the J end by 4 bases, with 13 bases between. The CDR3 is CASSHTGQIYNEQFF. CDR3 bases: TGTGCCAGCAGCCACACCGGACAGATATACAATGAGCAGTTCTTC.

CDR3 in DNA: TGTGCCAGCAGTTACTCGGGACTATCTGGGGCCAACGTCCTGACTTTC. Protein sequence: CASSYSGLSGANVLTF. This rearrangement joins TRBV6-2 or TRBV6-3 to TRBJ2-6, with 7 bases aligning to TRBD2. Per germline, CDR1 MNHEY and CDR2 SVGEGT. The CDR3 is made up of 16 amino acids. Trimming removed 0 bases from V and 1 base from J; junction bases left unmatched: 0.

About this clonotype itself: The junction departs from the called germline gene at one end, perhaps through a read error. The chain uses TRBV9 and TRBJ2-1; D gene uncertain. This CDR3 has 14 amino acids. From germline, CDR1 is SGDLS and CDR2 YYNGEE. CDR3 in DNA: TGTGCCAGCAGCGTAGGAAGAACGGATAATGTGCAGTTCTTC. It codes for CASSVGRTDNVQFF.

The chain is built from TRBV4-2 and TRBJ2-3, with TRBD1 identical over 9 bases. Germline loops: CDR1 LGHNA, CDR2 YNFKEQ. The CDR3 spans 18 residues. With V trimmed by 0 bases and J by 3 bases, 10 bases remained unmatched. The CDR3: CASSQDRMGQGRTDTQYF. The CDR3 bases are TGTGCCAGCAGCCAAGATCGAATGGGACAGGGCCGAACAGATACGCAGTATTTT.

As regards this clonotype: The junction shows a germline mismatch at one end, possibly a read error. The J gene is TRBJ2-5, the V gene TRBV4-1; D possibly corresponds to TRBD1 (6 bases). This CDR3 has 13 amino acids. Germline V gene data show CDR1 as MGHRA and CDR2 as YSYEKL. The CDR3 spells CVSSVQGWETQYF. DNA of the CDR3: TGCGTCAGCAGCGTACAGGGTTGGGAGACCCAGTACTTC.

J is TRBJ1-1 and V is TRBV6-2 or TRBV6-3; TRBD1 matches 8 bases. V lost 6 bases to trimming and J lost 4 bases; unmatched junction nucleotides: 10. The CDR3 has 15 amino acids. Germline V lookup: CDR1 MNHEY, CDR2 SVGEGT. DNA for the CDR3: TGTGCCAGCAGCCGCAGAGGACAGGGTTCCACTGAAGCTTTCTTT. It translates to CASSRRGQGSTEAFF.

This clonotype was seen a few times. This chain's CDR3 is CASSLAGGAEQYV. In DNA, the CDR3 is TGTGCCAGCAGCTTAGCGGGTGGGGCCGAGCAGTACGTC. This sequence joins TRBV7-9 and TRBJ2-7; tentative D call: TRBD1 (5 bases). Germline CDR1 SEHNR, CDR2 FQNEAQ (reference sequence). CDR3 length: 13 residues. Trimming removed 0 bases at V and 6 bases at J, with 9 bases between.

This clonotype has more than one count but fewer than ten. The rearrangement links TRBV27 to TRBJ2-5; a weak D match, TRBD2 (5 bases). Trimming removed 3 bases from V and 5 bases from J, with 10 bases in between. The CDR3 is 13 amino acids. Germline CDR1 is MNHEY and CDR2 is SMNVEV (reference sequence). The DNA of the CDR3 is TGTGCCAGCAGTTTCTCGGGGAGTGAGACCCAGTACTTC. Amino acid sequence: CASSFSGSETQYF.

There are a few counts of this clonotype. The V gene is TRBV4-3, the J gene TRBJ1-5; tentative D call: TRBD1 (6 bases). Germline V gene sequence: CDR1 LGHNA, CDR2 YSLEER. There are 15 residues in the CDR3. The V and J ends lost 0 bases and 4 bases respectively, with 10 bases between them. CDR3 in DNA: TGCGCCAGCAGCCAAGAATGGACAGCGAATCAGCCCCAGCATTTT. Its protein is CASSQEWTANQPQHF.

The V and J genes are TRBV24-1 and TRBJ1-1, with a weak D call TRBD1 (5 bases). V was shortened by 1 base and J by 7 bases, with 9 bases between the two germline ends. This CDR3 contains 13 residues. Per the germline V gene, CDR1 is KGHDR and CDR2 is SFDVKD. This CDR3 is CATSDLAGSEAFF. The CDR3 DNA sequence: TGTGCCACCAGTGATTTAGCAGGGAGTGAAGCTTTCTTT.

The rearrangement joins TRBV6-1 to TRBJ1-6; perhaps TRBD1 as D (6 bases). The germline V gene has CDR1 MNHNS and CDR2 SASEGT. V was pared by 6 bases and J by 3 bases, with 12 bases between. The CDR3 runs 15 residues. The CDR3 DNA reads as TGTGCCAGCAGCATCGACAGGCTCTATAATTCACCCCTCCACTTT. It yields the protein CASSIDRLYNSPLHF.

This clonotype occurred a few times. CDR3 coding DNA: TGCGCCAGCAGCCTCACAGGGGTCACTGAAGCTTTCTTT. It translates to CASSLTGVTEAFF. J is TRBJ1-1 and V is TRBV5-1; TRBD1 matches at 7 bases. This CDR3 is 13 amino acids long. Germline V gene lookup returns CDR1 SGHRS and CDR2 YFSETQ. With V trimmed by 4 bases and J by 4 bases, 4 bases remained unmatched.

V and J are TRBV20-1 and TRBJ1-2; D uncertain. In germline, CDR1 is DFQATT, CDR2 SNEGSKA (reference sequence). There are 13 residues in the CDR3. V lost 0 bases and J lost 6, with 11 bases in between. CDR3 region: CSARDLRGDGYTF. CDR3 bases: TGCAGTGCTAGAGATCTCCGTGGAGATGGCTACACCTTC.

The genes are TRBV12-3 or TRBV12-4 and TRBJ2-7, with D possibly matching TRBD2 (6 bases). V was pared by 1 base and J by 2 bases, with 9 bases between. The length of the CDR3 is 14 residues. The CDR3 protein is CASSLVPGAYEQYF. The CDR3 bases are TGTGCCAGCAGTTTAGTTCCGGGAGCCTACGAGCAGTACTTC.

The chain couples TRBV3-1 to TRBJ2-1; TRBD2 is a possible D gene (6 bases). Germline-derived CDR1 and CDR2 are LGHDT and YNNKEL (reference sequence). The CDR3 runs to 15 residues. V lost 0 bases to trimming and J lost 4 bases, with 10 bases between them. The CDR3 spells CASSQEVRGYNEQFF. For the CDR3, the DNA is TGTGCCAGCAGCCAAGAAGTCCGGGGGTACAATGAGCAGTTCTTC.

The CDR3 region has the DNA TGCAGTGCTACTAGCGGGGGGGCCTACGGGGAGCTGTTTTTT. As protein: CSATSGGAYGELFF. J is TRBJ2-2 and V is TRBV20-1; TRBD2 agrees at 12 bases. Germline trimming cut 4 bases from V and 7 bases from J; bases unmatched to any gene: 4. The CDR3 length is 14 residues. CDR1 is DFQATT, CDR2 SNEGSKA, per germline (reference sequence).

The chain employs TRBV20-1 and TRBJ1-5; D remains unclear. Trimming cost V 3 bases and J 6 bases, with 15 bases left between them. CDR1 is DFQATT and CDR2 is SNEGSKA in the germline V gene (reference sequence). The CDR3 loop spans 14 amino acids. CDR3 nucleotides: TGCAGTGCTAGTTTGTGGGGTTGGGGTCAGCCCCAGCATTTT. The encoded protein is CSASLWGWGQPQHF.